This record looks at one T cell receptor beta chain sequence and its context. Its antigen is unknown. Given the absence of the conserved phenylalanine or tryptophan at the CDR3 end, a read error is likely. The data were obtained in a study of breast tumors, draining lymph nodes, adjacent tissues. TCRdb re-derived calls from the multiplex PCR reads in MiXCR, one entry per CDR3 protein. This table has about 180,000 distinct CDR3 sequences, approximately 33% appearing once. The lymph nodes were axillary draining lymph nodes from breast cancer patients. Study findings and constraints: Most tumor T cells seemingly derive from lymph node, then expand in tumor. That most tumor T cells come from lymph nodes remained unproven. Tumor TCR diversity was below lymph nodes but above nontumor tissue. Luminal-like breast cancer showed significantly higher tumor–nontumor repertoire similarity than basal-like.

The CDR3 contains 16 residues. Trimming removed 3 bases at V and 4 bases at J, with 18 bases between. CDR1 is LNHDA, CDR2 SQIVND, per germline (reference sequence). The rearrangement joins TRBV19 to TRBJ2-5, with a tentative D call TRBD2 (6 bases). This clonotype was sampled from a female donor with breast cancer. Some clones in this sample may be carry-over from other donors' samples. Material for sequencing was axillary lymph node tissue. The CDR3 spells CASSIGTGANRETQYS. CDR3 coding DNA: TGTGCCAGTAGTATTGGGACGGGAGCGAACAGAGAGACCCAGTACTCC.